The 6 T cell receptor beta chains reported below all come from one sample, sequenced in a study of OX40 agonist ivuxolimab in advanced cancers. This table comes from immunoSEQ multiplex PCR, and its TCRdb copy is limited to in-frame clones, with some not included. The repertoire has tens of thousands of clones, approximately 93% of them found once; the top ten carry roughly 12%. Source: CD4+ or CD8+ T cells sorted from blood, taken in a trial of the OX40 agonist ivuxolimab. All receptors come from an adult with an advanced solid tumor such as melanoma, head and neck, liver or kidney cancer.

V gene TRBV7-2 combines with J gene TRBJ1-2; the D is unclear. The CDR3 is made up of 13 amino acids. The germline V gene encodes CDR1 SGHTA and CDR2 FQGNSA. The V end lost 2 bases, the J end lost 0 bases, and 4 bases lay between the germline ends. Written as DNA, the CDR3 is TGTGCCAGCAGCTTAACAGCTAACTATGGCTACACCTTC. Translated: CASSLTANYGYTF.

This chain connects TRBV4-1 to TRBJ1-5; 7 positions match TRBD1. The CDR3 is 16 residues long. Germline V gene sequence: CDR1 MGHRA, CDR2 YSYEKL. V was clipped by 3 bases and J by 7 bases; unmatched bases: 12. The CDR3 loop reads CASSHPLRGRGQPQHF. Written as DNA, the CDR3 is TGCGCCAGCAGCCACCCCTTGAGGGGGCGCGGACAGCCCCAGCATTTT.

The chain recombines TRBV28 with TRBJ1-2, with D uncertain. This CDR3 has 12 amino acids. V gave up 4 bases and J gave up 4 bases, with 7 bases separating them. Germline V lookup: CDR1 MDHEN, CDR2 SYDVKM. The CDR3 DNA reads TGTGCCAGCAGTTGGAAAAGCTATGGCTACACCTTC. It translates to CASSWKSYGYTF.

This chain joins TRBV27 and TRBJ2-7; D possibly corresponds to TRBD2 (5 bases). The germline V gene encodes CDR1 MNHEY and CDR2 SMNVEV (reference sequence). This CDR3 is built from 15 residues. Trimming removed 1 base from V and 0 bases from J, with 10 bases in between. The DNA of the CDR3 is TGTGCCAGCAGTTTATATAGCGCCAGCTCCTACGAGCAGTACTTC. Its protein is CASSLYSASSYEQYF.

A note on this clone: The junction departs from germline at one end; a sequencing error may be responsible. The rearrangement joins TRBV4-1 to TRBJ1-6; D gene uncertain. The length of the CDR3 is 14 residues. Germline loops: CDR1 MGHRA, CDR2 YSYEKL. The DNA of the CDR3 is TGTGCCAGCAGCCAAGAAGGCGGGTATTCACCCCTCCACTTT. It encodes CASSQEGGYSPLHF.

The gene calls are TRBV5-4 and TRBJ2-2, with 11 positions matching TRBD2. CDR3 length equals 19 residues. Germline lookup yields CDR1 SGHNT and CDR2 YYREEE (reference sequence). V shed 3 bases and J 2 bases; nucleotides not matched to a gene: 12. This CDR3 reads CASSSGPGLAVFNTGELFF. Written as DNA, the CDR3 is TGTGCCAGCAGCTCCGGTCCGGGACTAGCGGTTTTTAACACCGGGGAGCTGTTTTTT.